This T cell receptor (beta chain) was documented in a study of monozygotic twins with inflammatory bowel disease (dated 2019 in TCRdb). Some background on the complete study: The full study comprised around 28 monozygotic twin pairs: nine German pairs (four IBD-concordant, five IBD-discordant) and 19 IBD-discordant Danish pairs. The search for disease-associated traits relied mainly on comparing, within discordant pairs, IBD patients with their genetically identical healthy co-twins. Each individual had, on average, about 151 000 unique TCRalpha sequences and 181 000 unique TCRbeta sequences available for analysis.

Study-wide findings and limitations: The analysis was unable to tell apart different T cell subtypes. Concordant and discordant twins showed no difference in repertoire similarity, possibly because of limited statistical power. A decrease in TCRbeta repertoire diversity, as measured by inverse Simpson index, was observed in IBD patients compared with their healthy co-twins. Because patients received different immunosuppressive treatments, the repertoires may have picked up extra background noise and variability between individuals. Compared with healthy twins, IBD patients shared fewer clonotypes with other individuals, and the difference was most pronounced in patients with signs of disease activity. No single strong signal or clonotype linked to IBD turned up in the results, so the idea that one exists was not supported.

Comments on this clonotype: Its antigen specificity is not known.

From each donor, an approximately 2.3 ml peripheral blood sample was collected into PAXgene tubes and kept at -80 degrees C. Total RNA was isolated from whole blood with the PAXgene blood miRNA kit on an automated QIAcube, without T cell sorting. Deep TCRalpha and TCRbeta repertoire profiling with unique molecular barcoding was performed on peripheral blood of monozygotic twin pairs concordant or discordant for inflammatory bowel disease. Smoking habits were recorded for all twin pairs, with individuals classified as current, former or never smokers. The library was prepared using 5' RACE. Each TCR library was prepared from roughly 3.5 ug of total RNA. For each sample, cDNA was synthesized in eight separate reactions using SMARTScribe reverse transcriptase. During cDNA synthesis, unique molecular identifiers containing a 6-nucleotide sample barcode were introduced by template switching. Amplification of TCRalpha and TCRbeta cDNA involved two nested PCRs of approximately 16 and 10 cycles, and each PCR was followed by bead purification. Before amplification, cDNA was treated with uracil DNA-glycosylase and purified using the QIAquick PCR purification kit. The second PCR was the step at which Illumina TruSeq-compatible adapters and sample-specific barcodes were added. TapeStation and Qubit were used to check library quality and concentration, and 5 ng of each library went into the pool. Sequencing of pooled libraries was carried out on an Illumina HiSeq2500 single-index Rapid Run using 2 x 100 bp reads and custom sequencing primers. Turning to the authors' computational methods: UMI-based consensus assembly with MiGEC version 1.2.6 was used to correct PCR and sequencing errors. MiXCR version 2.1.1 was used to carry out V(D)J alignment, clonotype assembly and CDR3 extraction. To normalise gene usage, clonotype sharing and MAIT/NKT TCR abundance, the analysis used the top 1000, 10 000 and 20 000 clonotypes per sample. After downsampling to 27 000 UMIs, diversity was calculated as the inverse Simpson index using the vegan R package. Paired Mann-Whitney U tests were applied to discordant twin pairs, and Benjamini-Hochberg correction was used for multiple testing. After reprocessing by TCRdb, each CDR3 protein sequence is one entry, and no DNA is given. These V and J calls are TCRdb output, not the study's own analysis. This sample's table lists approximately 330,000 distinct CDR3 sequences. The ten biggest clones cover roughly 2% of the sample.

Measured from the cysteine to the phenylalanine, the CDR3 is 13 residues long. The DNA is not on file. The germline V gene encodes CDR1 SNHLY and CDR2 FYNNEI. The receptor was isolated from a human donor with ulcerative colitis or Crohn's disease, or a healthy co-twin of an affected twin (not recorded which). The chain uses TRBV2 and TRBJ2-1; without DNA, the TCRdb call of TRBD1 cannot be checked. Sample: blood. The CDR3 in this case is CATGTALWNEQFF.